Presented here are 3 T cell receptor beta chains from one specimen sequenced in a study of glioma-infiltrating T cells. Using RNA template, CDR3s of TCR alpha and beta were amplified with iRepertoire arm-PCR. TCRdb re-called the multiplex PCR reads with MiXCR, one entry per CDR3 protein. The data hold about 110,000 distinct CDR3 sequences, with less than 30% observed a single time. Sequenced: glioma tissue, nonneoplastic brain tissue, or PBMCs (not recorded which). These receptor sequences come from a human donor with low-grade glioma or glioblastoma, undergoing nonglioma brain surgery, or in good health (not recorded which).

This clonotype has at least ten counts. J is TRBJ2-5 and V is TRBV4-1; the D gene is possibly TRBD2 (6 bases). Per germline, CDR1 MGHRA and CDR2 YSYEKL. The CDR3 extends over 14 amino acids. V lost 1 base, J lost 4 bases, and 10 bases lay in between. The CDR3 region is CASSQAPGGETQYF. The DNA of the CDR3 is TGCGCCAGCAGCCAAGCCCCCGGGGGAGAGACCCAGTACTTC.

In this sample, this clonotype turned up many times. The chain joins TRBV29-1 to TRBJ2-7; D might be TRBD1 or TRBD2, each matching 6 bases. V dropped 7 bases and J dropped 0 bases, with 13 bases sitting between them. The CDR3 sequence is 13 residues long. Germline CDR1 and CDR2: SQVTM and ANQGSEA. The CDR3 loop is CSAMGGFSYEQYF. For the CDR3, the DNA is TGCAGCGCAATGGGGGGCTTCTCCTACGAGCAGTACTTC.

This clonotype has at least ten counts. The CDR3, as DNA: TGCGCCAGCAGCCAAAACAGGGAGTACACTGAAGCTTTCTTT. This sequence encodes CASSQNREYTEAFF. The chain employs TRBV4-1 and TRBJ1-1; D is perhaps TRBD1 (6 bases). CDR1 is MGHRA and CDR2 is YSYEKL in the germline V gene. CDR3 length: 14 amino acids. V was cut by 2 bases and J by 3 bases, with 10 bases left in between.